This TCR beta chain is from a study of blood T cell repertoires in COVID-19. The wider study: T cells, B-cell-depleted T cells, or PBMCs provided the cDNA or gDNA that served as material.

This clone occurred many times. This CDR3 comprises 14 residues. Trimming took 5 bases from V and 7 from J, leaving 15 bases between them. From germline, CDR1 is SNHLY and CDR2 FYNNEI. Assay used: immunoSEQ multiplex PCR; TCRdb lists only in-frame clones, some missing. The sample holds a few hundred thousand clones, roughly 88% seen once. The TCR comes from a woman in her forties or fifties who had recovered from COVID-19. The J gene is TRBJ1-5, the V gene TRBV2, with a tentative D call TRBD1 (6 bases). Sequencing input: PBMCs or T cells enriched from blood (not recorded which). CDR3 protein: CASSSQGAGQPQHF. DNA of the CDR3: TGTGCCAGCAGTTCACAGGGCGCAGGGCAGCCCCAGCATTTT.